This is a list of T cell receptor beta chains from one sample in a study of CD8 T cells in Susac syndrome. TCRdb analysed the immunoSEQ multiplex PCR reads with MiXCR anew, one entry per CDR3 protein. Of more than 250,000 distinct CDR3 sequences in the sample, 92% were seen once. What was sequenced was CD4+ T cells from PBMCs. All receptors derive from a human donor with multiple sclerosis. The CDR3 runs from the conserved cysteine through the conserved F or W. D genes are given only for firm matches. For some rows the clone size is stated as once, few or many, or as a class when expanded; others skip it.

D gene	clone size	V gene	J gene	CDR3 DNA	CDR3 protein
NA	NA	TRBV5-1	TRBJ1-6	TGCGCCAGCAGCCTCACCACGATGGGATCCTATAATTCACCCCTCCACTTT	CASSLTTMGSYNSPLHF
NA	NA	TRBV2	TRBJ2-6	TGTGCCAGCAGGAGGACGCAAACTGGGGCCAACGTCCTGACTTTC	CASRRTQTGANVLTF
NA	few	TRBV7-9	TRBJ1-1	TGTGCCAGCAGCTTGGGGCGTCACGCTGAAGCTTTCTTT	CASSLGRHAEAFF
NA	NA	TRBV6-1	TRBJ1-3	TGTGCCAGCAGAGTACCGCATGAGGACCCCTCTGGAAACACCATATATTTT	CASRVPHEDPSGNTIYF
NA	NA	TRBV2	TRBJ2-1	TGTGCCAGCAGGCCCCAAGCCGATGAGCAGTTCTTC	CASRPQADEQFF
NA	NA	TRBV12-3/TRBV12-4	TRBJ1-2	TGTGCCAGCAGTGGTACTAGAAGTGGTGGCGGCTACACCTTC	CASSGTRSGGGYTF
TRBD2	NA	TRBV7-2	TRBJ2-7	TGTGCCAGCAGCTTAACAGGACTAGCGGTCCCCTACGAGCAGTACTTC	CASSLTGLAVPYEQYF
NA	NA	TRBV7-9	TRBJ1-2	TGTGCCAGCAGCACAACCGGGACGGAAACCTCTCATGGCTACACCTTC	CASSTTGTETSHGYTF
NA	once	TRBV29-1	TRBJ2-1	TGCAGCGTGGGATCTACGGTGGTTGAGCAGTTCTTC	CSVGSTVVEQFF
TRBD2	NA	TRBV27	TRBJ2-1	TGTGCCAGCAGTTTACTAGCGGGGGCTGGGGGTGAGCAGTTCTTC	CASSLLAGAGGEQFF
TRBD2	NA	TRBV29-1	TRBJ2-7	TGCAGCGTTGAATTAGCGGGAGTTGGGGAGCAGTACTTC	CSVELAGVGEQYF
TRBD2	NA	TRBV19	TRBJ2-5	TGTGCCAGTAGTATAGCCAGCGGGAGGGCCGGAGAGACCCAGTACTTC	CASSIASGRAGETQYF
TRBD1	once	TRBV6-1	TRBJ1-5	TGTGCCAGCATCTTCATAAGGCCCTGCGGACAGGGTAGTCAGCCCCAGCATTTT	CASIFIRPCGQGSQPQHF
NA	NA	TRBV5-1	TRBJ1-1	TGCGCCAGCAGCTTGGATGGGACGGACTCCATGAACACTGAAGCTTTCTTT	CASSLDGTDSMNTEAFF
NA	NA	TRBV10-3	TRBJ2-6	TGTGCCATCAGCGACCCGAGTGGGGCCAACGTCCTGACTTTC	CAISDPSGANVLTF
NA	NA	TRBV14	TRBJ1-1	TGTGCCAGCAGCCAAGTTCGGGACGGGCGCGCTTTCTTT	CASSQVRDGRAFF
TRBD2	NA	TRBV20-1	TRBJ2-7	TGCAGTGCCGCCGAAGCGGGAATAGGCGAGCAGTACTTC	CSAAEAGIGEQYF
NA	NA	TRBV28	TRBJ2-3	TGTGCCAGCAGGTATAACACAGATACGCAGTATTTT	CASRYNTDTQYF
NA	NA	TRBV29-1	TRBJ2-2	TGCAGCGTTGGAGGTTTATCGCGGGAGCTGTTTTTT	CSVGGLSRELFF
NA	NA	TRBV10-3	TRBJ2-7	TGTGCCATCAGTGAGTCATCAGGAACGGGCGAGCAGTACTTC	CAISESSGTGEQYF
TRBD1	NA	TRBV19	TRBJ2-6	TGTGCCAGTAGTACCGGGGACAGAGTCCTCTCTGGGGCCAACGTCCTGACTTTC	CASSTGDRVLSGANVLTF
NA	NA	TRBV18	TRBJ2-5	TGTGCCAGCTCACCACAGAAGGGGGTGTCAGAGACCCAGTACTTC	CASSPQKGVSETQYF
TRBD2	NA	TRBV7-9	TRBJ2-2	TGTGCCAGCAGCCATACTCTCACTCGTACGGGGGGAGCCGCCGGGGAGCTGTTTTTT	CASSHTLTRTGGAAGELFF
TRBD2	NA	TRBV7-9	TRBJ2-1	TGTGCCAGCAGCCTCTTGTCCAGCGGGGAGGATGAGCAGTTCTTC	CASSLLSSGEDEQFF
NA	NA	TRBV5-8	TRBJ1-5	TGTGCCAGCAGCTTGGGCCGGGACCCGAATCAGCCCCAGCATTTT	CASSLGRDPNQPQHF
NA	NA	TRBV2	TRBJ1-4	TGTGCCAGCAACGCTAATGAAAAACTGTTTTTT	CASNANEKLFF
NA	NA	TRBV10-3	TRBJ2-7	TGTGCCATCAGAAAGGAACTGGACGAGCAGTACTTC	CAIRKELDEQYF
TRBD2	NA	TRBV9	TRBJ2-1	TGTGCCAGCAGCCCTACCTTAGCGGGAGGGCGGGACAATGAGCAGTTCTTC	CASSPTLAGGRDNEQFF
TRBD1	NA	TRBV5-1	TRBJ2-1	TGCGCCAGCAGCTCTGGACAGGGACCCTACAATGAGCAGTTCTTC	CASSSGQGPYNEQFF
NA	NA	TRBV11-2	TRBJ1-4	TGTGCCAGCAGCTTAGACCGCCTCGGGGGTGCCAATGAAAAACTGTTTTTT	CASSLDRLGGANEKLFF
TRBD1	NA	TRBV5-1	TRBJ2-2	TGCGCCAGCAGCTCCGGACAGGGGGCGACCGGGGAGCTGTTTTTT	CASSSGQGATGELFF
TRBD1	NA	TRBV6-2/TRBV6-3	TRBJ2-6	TGTGCCAGCAGTTGGGGACAGGGTAGGATCGGGGCCAACGTCCTGACTTTC	CASSWGQGRIGANVLTF
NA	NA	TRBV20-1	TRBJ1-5	TGCAGTGCTAGGGAGACAGAGGCGAGCAATCAGCCCCAGCATTTT	CSARETEASNQPQHF
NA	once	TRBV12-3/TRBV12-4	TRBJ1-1	TGTGCCAGCAACAGGGTTTCGAACGCTGAAGCTTTCTTT	CASNRVSNAEAFF
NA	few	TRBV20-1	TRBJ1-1	TGCAGTGTGAGATTACAGGGACTATTTGAAGCTTTCTTT	CSVRLQGLFEAFF
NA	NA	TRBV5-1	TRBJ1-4	TGCGCCAGCAGCGGGGGACTTGCTGGGGAAAAACTGTTTTTT	CASSGGLAGEKLFF
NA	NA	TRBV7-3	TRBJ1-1	TGTGCCAGCAGCTTAGTGGGGGGGACCCACACTGAAGCTTTCTTT	CASSLVGGTHTEAFF
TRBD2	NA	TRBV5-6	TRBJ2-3	TGTGCCAGCAGCCGACGAGGGTCGCGGGGGGGCACAGATACGCAGTATTTT	CASSRRGSRGGTDTQYF
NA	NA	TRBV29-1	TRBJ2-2	TGCAGCGTTGGGACGGGGATCGCGAACACCGGGGAGCTGTTTTTT	CSVGTGIANTGELFF
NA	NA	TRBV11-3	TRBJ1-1	TGTGCCAGCAGCTCAAAGGGAAGCGAGGACACTGAAGCTTTCTTT	CASSSKGSEDTEAFF
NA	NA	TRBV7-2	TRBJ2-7	TGTGCCAGCAGCTTAGAAATGTGGAGCTACGAGCAGTACTTC	CASSLEMWSYEQYF
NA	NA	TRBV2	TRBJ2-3	TGTGCCAGCAGTACCGAGGGGGGCCCGACAGATACGCAGTATTTT	CASSTEGGPTDTQYF
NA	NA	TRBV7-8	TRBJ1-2	TGTGCCAGCAGCTTAGCTTCGCCGGACTATGGCTACACCTTC	CASSLASPDYGYTF
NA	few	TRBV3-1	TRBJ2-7	TGTGCCAGCAGCCAAGATCGAGAGTACGAGCAGTACTTC	CASSQDREYEQYF
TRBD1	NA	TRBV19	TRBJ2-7	TGTGCCAGTACCCCTAGGGACAGGGGCAAGGACGAGCAGTACTTC	CASTPRDRGKDEQYF
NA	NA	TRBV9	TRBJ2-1	TGTGCCAGCAGCGAATTGGGGACTTTTCCCTACAATGAGCAGTTCTTC	CASSELGTFPYNEQFF
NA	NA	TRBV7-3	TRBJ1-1	TGTGCCAGCAGCCCACGACCGGGGAGCACTGAAGCTTTCTTT	CASSPRPGSTEAFF
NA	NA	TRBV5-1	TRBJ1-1	TGCGCCAGCAGCTTTCGCGGGAGAGCTAACACTGAAGCTTTCTTT	CASSFRGRANTEAFF
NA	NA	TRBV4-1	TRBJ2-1	TGCGCCAGCAGCCAGGGAGGTCAACGGGTGGGTTACAATGAGCAGTTCTTC	CASSQGGQRVGYNEQFF
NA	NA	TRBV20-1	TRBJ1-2	TGCAGTGCTAGACGGGACCCCTATGGCTACACCTTC	CSARRDPYGYTF
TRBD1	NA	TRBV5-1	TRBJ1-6	TGCGCCAGCAGCTCCACGTCAGGGGGCTCCTATAATTCACCCCTCCACTTT	CASSSTSGGSYNSPLHF
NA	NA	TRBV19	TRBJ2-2	TGTGCCAGTAGGAGGGACTCCAACACCGGGGAGCTGTTTTTT	CASRRDSNTGELFF
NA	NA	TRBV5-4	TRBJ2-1	TGTGCCAGCAGCTTGGAAGGGGGCCGGGGGAATGAGCAGTTCTTC	CASSLEGGRGNEQFF